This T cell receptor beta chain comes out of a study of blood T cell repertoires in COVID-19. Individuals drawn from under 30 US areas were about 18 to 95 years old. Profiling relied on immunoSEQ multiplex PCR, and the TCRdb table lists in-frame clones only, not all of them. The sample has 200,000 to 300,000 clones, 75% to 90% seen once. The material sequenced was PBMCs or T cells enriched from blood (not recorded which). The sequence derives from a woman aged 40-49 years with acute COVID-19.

CDR3 DNA sequence: TGTGCCAGCCTGGGACTAGCAGGGAACACCGGGGAGCTGTTTTTT. This translates into CASLGLAGNTGELFF. The J gene is TRBJ2-2, the V gene TRBV6-5; TRBD2 aligns across 9 bases. The CDR3 covers 15 residues. The junction had 5 bases not matched to a gene; V was cut back by 8 bases and J by 1 base. Germline V CDR1 and CDR2: MNHEY, SVGAGI.